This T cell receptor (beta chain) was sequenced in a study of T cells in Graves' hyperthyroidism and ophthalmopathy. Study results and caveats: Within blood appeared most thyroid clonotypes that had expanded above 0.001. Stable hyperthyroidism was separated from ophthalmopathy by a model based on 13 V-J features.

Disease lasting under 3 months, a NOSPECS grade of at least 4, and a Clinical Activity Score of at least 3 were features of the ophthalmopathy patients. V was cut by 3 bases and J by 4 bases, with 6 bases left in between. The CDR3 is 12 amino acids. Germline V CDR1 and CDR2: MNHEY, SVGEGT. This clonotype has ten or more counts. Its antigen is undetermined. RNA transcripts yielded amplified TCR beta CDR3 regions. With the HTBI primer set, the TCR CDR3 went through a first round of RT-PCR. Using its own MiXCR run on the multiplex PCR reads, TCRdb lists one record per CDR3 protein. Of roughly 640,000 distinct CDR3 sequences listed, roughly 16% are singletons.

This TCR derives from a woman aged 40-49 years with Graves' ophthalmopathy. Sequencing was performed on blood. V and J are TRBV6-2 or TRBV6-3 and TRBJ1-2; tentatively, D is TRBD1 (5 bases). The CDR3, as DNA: TGTGCCAGCAGTTATGGGGGCTATGGCTACACCTTC. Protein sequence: CASSYGGYGYTF.